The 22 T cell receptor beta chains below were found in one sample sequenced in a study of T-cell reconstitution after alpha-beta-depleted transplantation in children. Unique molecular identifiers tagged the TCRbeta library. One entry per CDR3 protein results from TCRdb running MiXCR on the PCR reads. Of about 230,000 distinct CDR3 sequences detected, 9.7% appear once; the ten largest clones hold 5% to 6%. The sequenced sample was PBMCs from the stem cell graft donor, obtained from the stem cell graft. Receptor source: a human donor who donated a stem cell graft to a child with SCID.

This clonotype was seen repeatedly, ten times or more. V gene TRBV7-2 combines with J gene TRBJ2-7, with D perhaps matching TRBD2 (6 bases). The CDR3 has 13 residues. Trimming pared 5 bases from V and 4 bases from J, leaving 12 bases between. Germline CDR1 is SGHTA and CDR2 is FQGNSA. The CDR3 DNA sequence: TGTGCCAGCAGCCGTTTGGAGGGATACGAGCAGTACTTC. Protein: CASSRLEGYEQYF.

Here the CDR3 reads CASSPGVAPYQETQYF. The CDR3 coding sequence is TGTGCCAGCAGCCCCGGGGTAGCACCGTACCAAGAGACCCAGTACTTC. This chain uses TRBV11-3 with TRBJ2-5, with a tentative D call TRBD2 (5 bases). Germline V gene data show CDR1 as SGHNT and CDR2 as YENEEA. With 5 bases removed from V and 0 bases from J, the gap between germline ends came to 16 bases. The length of the CDR3 is 16 residues.

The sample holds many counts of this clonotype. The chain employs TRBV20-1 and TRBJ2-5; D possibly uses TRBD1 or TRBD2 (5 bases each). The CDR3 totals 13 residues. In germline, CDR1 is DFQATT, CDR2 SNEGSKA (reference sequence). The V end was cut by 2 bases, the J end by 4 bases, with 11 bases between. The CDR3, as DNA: TGCAGTGCTAGATCGAGGGGTGGAGAGACCCAGTACTTC. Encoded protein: CSARSRGGETQYF.

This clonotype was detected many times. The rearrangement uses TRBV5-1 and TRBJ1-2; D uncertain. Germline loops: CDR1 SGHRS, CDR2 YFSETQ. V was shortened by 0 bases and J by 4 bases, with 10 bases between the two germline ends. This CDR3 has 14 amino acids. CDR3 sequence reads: CASSLAGDFYGYTF. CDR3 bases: TGCGCCAGCAGCTTGGCCGGAGATTTCTATGGCTACACCTTC.

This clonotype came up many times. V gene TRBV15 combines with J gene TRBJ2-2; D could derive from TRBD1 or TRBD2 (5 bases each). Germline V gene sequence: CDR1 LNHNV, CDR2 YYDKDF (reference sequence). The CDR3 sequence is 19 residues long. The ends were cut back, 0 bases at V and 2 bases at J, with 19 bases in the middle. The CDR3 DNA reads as TGTGCCACCAGCAGAGATTCAATAACCGGGACGGATAACACCGGGGAGCTGTTTTTT. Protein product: CATSRDSITGTDNTGELFF.

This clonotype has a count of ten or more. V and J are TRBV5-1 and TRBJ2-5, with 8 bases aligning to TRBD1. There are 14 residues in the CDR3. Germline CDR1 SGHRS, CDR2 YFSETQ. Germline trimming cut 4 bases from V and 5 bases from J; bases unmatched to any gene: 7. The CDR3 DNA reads TGCGCCAGCAGCCGGACAGGGAGTCAGGAGACCCAGTACTTC. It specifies CASSRTGSQETQYF. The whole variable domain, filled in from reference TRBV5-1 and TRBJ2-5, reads KAGVTQTPRYLIKTRGQQVTLSCSPISGHRSVSWYQQTPGQGLQFLFEYFSETQRNKGNFPGRFSGRQFSNSRSEMNVSTLELGDSALYLCASSRTGSQETQYFGPGTRLLVL.

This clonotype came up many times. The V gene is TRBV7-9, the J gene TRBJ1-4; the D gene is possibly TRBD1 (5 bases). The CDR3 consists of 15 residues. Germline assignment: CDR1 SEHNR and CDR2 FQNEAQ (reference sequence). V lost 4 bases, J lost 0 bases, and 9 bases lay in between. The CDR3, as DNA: TGTGCCAGCAGCTCCGGGACGACAACTAATGAAAAACTGTTTTTT. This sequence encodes CASSSGTTTNEKLFF.

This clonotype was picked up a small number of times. This CDR3 reads CASKIAGWETQYF. The CDR3 nucleotides read TGTGCCAGCAAGATTGCGGGGTGGGAGACCCAGTACTTC. This sequence joins TRBV7-8 and TRBJ2-5, with D perhaps TRBD2 (6 bases). Germline V lookup: CDR1 SGHVS, CDR2 FQNEAQ. Deletions cut 7 bases from V and 5 bases from J, with 14 bases between. The CDR3 consists of 13 residues.

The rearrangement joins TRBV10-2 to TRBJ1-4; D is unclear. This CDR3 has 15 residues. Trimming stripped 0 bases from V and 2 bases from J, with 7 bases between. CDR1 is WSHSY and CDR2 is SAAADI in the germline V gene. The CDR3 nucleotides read TGCGCCAGCAGTGAGTCGACGGTGACTAATGAAAAACTGTTTTTT. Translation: CASSESTVTNEKLFF.

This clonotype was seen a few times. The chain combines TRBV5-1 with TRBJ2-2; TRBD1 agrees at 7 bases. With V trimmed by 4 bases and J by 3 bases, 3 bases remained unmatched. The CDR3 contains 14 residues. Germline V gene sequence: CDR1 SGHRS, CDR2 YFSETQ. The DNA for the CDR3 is TGCGCCAGCAGCCCTGGGACAGACACCGGGGAGCTGTTTTTT. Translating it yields CASSPGTDTGELFF.

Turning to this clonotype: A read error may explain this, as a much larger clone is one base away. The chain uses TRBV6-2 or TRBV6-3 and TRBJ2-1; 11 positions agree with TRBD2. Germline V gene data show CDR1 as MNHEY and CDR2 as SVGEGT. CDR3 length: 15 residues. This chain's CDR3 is CASSMLAGGPNGQFF. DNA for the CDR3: TGTGCCAGCAGTATGCTAGCGGGGGGCCCCAATGGGCAGTTCTTC.

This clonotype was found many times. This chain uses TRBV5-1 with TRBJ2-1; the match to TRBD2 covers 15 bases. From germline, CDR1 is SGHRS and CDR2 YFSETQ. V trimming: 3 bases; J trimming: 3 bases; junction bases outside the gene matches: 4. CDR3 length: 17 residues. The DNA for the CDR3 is TGCGCCAGCAGCTGGGGACTAGCGGGGGGCTACTACAATGAGCAGTTCTTC. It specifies CASSWGLAGGYYNEQFF. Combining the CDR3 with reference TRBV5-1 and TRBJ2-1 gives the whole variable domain KAGVTQTPRYLIKTRGQQVTLSCSPISGHRSVSWYQQTPGQGLQFLFEYFSETQRNKGNFPGRFSGRQFSNSRSEMNVSTLELGDSALYLCASSWGLAGGYYNEQFFGPGTRLTVL.

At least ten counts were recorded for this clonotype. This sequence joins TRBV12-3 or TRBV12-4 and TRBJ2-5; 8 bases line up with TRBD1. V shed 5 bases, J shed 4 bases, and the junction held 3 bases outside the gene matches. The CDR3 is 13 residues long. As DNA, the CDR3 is TGTGCCAGCAGTCGGACAGGGACAGAGACCCAGTACTTC. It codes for CASSRTGTETQYF.

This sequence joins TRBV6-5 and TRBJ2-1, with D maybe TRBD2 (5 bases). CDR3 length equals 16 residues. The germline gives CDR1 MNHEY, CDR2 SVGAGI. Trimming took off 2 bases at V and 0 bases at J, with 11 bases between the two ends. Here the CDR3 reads CASSYGLPSSYNEQFF. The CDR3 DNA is TGTGCCAGCAGTTACGGACTTCCCAGCTCCTACAATGAGCAGTTCTTC.

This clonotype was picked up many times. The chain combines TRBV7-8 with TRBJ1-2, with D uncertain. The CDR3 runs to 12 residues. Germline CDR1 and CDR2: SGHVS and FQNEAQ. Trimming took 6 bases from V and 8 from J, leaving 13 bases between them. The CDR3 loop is CASSPTGPGYTF. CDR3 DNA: TGTGCCAGCAGTCCGACCGGACCGGGCTACACCTTC.

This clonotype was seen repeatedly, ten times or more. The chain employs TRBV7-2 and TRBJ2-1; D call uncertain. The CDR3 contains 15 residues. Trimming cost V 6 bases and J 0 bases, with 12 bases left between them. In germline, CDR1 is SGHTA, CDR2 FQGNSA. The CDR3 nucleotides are TGTGCCAGCAGAAAAAGGACCGACTCCTACAATGAGCAGTTCTTC. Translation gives CASRKRTDSYNEQFF.

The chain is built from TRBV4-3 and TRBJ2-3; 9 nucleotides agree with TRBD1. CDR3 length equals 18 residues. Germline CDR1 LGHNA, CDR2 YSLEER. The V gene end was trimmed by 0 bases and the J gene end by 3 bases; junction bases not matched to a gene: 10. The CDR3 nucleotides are TGCGCCAGCAGCCAAGATATGGGGCACAGGGGGCAGACAGATACGCAGTATTTT. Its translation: CASSQDMGHRGQTDTQYF.

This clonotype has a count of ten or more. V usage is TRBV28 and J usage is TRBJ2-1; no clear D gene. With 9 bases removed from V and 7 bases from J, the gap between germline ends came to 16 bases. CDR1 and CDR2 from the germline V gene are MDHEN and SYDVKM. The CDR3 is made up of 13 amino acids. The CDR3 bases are TGTGCCAGTATGTCACCGACGTGGAATGAGCAGTTCTTC. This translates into CASMSPTWNEQFF.

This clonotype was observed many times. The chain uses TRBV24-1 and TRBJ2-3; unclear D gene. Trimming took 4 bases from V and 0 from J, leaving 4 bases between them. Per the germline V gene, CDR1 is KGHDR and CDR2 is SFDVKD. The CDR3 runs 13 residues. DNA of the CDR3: TGTGCCACCAGTGAGGAGAGCACAGATACGCAGTATTTT. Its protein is CATSEESTDTQYF.

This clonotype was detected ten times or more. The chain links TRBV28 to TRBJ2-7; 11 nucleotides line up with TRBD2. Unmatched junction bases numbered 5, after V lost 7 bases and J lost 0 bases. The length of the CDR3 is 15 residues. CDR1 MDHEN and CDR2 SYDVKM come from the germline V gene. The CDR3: CASTLAGGRSYEQYF. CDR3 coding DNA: TGTGCCAGCACCCTAGCGGGGGGCCGCTCCTACGAGCAGTACTTC.

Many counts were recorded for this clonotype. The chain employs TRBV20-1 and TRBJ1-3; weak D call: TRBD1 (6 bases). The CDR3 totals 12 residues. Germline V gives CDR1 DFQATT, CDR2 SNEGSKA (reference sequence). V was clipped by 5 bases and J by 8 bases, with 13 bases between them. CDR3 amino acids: CSAQGFGDTIYF. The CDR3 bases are TGCAGTGCTCAGGGGTTCGGGGACACCATATATTTT.

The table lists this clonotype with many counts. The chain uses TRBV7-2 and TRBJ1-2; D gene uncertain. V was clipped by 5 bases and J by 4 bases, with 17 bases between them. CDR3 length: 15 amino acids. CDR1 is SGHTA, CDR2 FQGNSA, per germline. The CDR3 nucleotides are TGTGCCAGCAGCCCTCGAAGGGTAGAGTTCTATGGCTACACCTTC. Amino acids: CASSPRRVEFYGYTF.